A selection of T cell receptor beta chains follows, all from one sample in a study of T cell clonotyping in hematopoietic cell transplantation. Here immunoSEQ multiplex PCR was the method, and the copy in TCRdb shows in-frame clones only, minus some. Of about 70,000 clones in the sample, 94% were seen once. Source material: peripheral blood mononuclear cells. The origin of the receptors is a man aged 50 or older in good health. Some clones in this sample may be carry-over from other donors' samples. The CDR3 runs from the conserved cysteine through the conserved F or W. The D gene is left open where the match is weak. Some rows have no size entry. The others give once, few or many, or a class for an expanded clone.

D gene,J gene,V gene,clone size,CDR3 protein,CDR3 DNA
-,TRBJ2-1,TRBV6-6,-,CASSFRDEQFF,TGTGCCAGCAGTTTTCGGGATGAGCAGTTCTTC
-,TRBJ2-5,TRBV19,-,CASSMAQGGETQYF,TGTGCCAGTAGTATGGCCCAGGGTGGGGAGACCCAGTACTTC
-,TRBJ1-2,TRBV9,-,CASSGGARGYGYTF,TGTGCCAGCAGCGGGGGCGCCCGGGGGTATGGCTACACCTTC
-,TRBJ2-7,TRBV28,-,CASGGGEGRWVYEQYF,TGTGCCAGCGGCGGGGGCGAGGGGCGATGGGTATACGAGCAGTACTTC
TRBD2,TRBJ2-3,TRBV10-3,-,CAISGSTGTSDTDTQYF,TGTGCCATCAGTGGCTCGACGGGGACTAGCGATACAGATACGCAGTATTTT
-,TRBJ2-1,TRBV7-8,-,CASSFRYEQFF,TGTGCCAGCAGCTTCAGATATGAGCAGTTCTTC
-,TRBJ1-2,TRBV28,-,CASSLPLTPYGYTF,TGTGCCAGCAGTTTGCCGCTAACCCCCTATGGCTACACCTTC
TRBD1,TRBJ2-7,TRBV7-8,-,CASSPFQGVVYEQYF,TGTGCCAGCAGCCCATTTCAGGGGGTTGTCTACGAGCAGTACTTC
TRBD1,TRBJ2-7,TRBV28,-,CASSPRQGPYEQYF,TGTGCCAGCAGCCCCAGACAGGGCCCCTACGAGCAGTACTTC
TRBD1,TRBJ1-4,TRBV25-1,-,CASSDYRATGTNEKLFF,TGTGCCAGCAGTGATTATAGGGCGACAGGGACTAATGAAAAACTGTTTTTT
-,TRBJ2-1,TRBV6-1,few,CALVPWGGGNEQFF,TGTGCCCTTGTCCCATGGGGTGGGGGCAATGAGCAGTTCTTC
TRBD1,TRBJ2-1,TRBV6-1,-,CASSETGFTYNEQFF,TGTGCCAGCAGCGAGACAGGGTTCACCTACAATGAGCAGTTCTTC
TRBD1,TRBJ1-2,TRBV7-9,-,CASSREGQANAYGYTF,TGTGCCAGCAGCCGGGAGGGACAGGCCAACGCCTATGGCTACACCTTC
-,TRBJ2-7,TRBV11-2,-,CASSLRDFFFYEQYF,TGTGCCAGCAGCCTCCGGGACTTTTTCTTCTACGAGCAGTACTTC
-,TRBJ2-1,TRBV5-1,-,CASSFSNEQFF,TGCGCCAGCAGCTTCAGCAATGAGCAGTTCTTC
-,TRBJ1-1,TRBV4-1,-,CASSVAVNTEAFF,TGCGCCAGCTCGGTTGCAGTGAACACTGAAGCTTTCTTT
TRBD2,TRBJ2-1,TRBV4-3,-,CASSWTRVSYNEQFF,TGCGCCAGCAGCTGGACTAGGGTGTCCTACAATGAGCAGTTCTTC
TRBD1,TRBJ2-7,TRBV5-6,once,CASSRTGTYEQYF,TGTGCCAGCAGCCGGACAGGAACCTACGAGCAGTACTTC